The rows below give T cell receptor beta chains drawn from one sample of a study of Ad26.COV2.S vaccination and SARS-CoV-2 variants. Generated by immunoSEQ multiplex PCR, the TCRdb table keeps only in-frame clones and is missing some. The repertoire includes roughly 400,000 clones, roughly 87% of them detected once, and around 4.2% sits in the top ten. This specimen consisted of peripheral blood, obtained in a trial of Ad26.COV2.S vaccine versus placebo. The receptors here all came from a person aged 18-60 years who received the Ad26.COV2.S COVID-19 vaccine or a placebo. CDR3s include the opening cysteine and the closing phenylalanine or tryptophan. Each record gives: CDR3 protein, CDR3 DNA, V gene, J gene, clone size, D gene. The D gene is left open where the match is weak. Expanded clones are given a class, and other clones once, few, many or no size at all.

CDR3: CASSSITGGRETDTQYF
DNA: TGTGCCAGCAGCAGTATTACGGGCGGGAGGGAGACAGATACGCAGTATTTT
V: TRBV28
J: TRBJ2-3
size: .
D: TRBD2

CDR3: CASSPGDTYNSPLHF
DNA: TGCGCCAGCAGCCCAGGGGACACCTATAATTCACCCCTCCACTTT
V: TRBV5-1
J: TRBJ1-6
size: .
D: .

CDR3: CASSYSADIRGDTIYF
DNA: TGTGCCAGCAGTTACTCGGCCGATATCCGTGGTGACACCATATATTTT
V: TRBV6-6
J: TRBJ1-3
size: .
D: .

CDR3: CASSQTREGAFDEQYF
DNA: TGTGCCAGCAGCCAAACTCGTGAGGGGGCGTTTGACGAGCAGTACTTC
V: TRBV16
J: TRBJ2-7
size: .
D: TRBD1

CDR3: CASRRGQTSLTDTQYF
DNA: TGTGCCAGCAGAAGGGGACAGACTTCCCTCACAGATACGCAGTATTTT
V: TRBV7-2
J: TRBJ2-3
size: .
D: TRBD1

CDR3: CASEQGNEQFF
DNA: TGTGCCAGTGAACAGGGGAATGAGCAGTTCTTC
V: TRBV5-4
J: TRBJ2-1
size: .
D: TRBD1

CDR3: CASSSGGSSGYTF
DNA: TGTGCCAGCAGTTCGGGTGGATCCAGTGGCTACACCTTC
V: TRBV28
J: TRBJ1-2
size: .
D: .

CDR3: CASSRGQPNTGELFF
DNA: TGTGCCAGCAGCCGCGGACAGCCAAACACCGGGGAGCTGTTTTTT
V: TRBV7-3
J: TRBJ2-2
size: once
D: .

CDR3: CASSPGTTTDTQYF
DNA: TGTGCCAGCAGCCCCGGGACTACCACAGATACGCAGTATTTT
V: TRBV6-2/TRBV6-3
J: TRBJ2-3
size: .
D: TRBD2

CDR3: CAIRDRRSSSYGYTF
DNA: TGTGCCATCCGAGACAGGAGGTCATCGAGCTATGGCTACACCTTC
V: TRBV28
J: TRBJ1-2
size: .
D: .

CDR3: CSASAGSSYNEQFF
DNA: TGCAGTGCTAGTGCCGGCAGCTCCTACAATGAGCAGTTCTTC
V: TRBV20-1
J: TRBJ2-1
size: .
D: .

CDR3: CASSLIPSPGDGYTF
DNA: TGTGCCAGCAGCTTAATACCGAGTCCAGGCGATGGCTACACCTTC
V: TRBV7-2
J: TRBJ1-2
size: .
D: .

CDR3: CASSQLDGEQFF
DNA: TGTGCCAGCAGCCAACTTGACGGTGAGCAGTTCTTC
V: TRBV4-2
J: TRBJ2-1
size: .
D: .

CDR3: CATSDTRGGETQYF
DNA: TGTGCCACCAGTGATACCCGGGGTGGAGAGACCCAGTACTTC
V: TRBV24-1
J: TRBJ2-5
size: .
D: .

CDR3: CASSEPGSYYGYTF
DNA: TGTGCCAGCAGTGAACCGGGAAGCTACTATGGCTACACCTTC
V: TRBV25-1
J: TRBJ1-2
size: .
D: .

CDR3: CASSLDPLAGDPSYNEQFF
DNA: TGCGCCAGCAGCTTGGATCCACTAGCGGGAGATCCCTCGTACAATGAGCAGTTCTTC
V: TRBV5-1
J: TRBJ2-1
size: .
D: TRBD2

CDR3: CASSLGTDTYEQYF
DNA: TGTGCCAGCAGCCTCGGGACAGACACCTACGAGCAGTACTTC
V: TRBV7-6
J: TRBJ2-7
size: .
D: TRBD1

CDR3: CASSYSAGGPYNEQFF
DNA: TGTGCCAGCAGTTACTCGGCGGGAGGGCCCTACAATGAGCAGTTCTTC
V: TRBV6-2/TRBV6-3
J: TRBJ2-1
size: .
D: TRBD2

CDR3: CASSPRQGDEQFF
DNA: TGTGCCAGCAGCCCCCGCCAAGGTGATGAGCAGTTCTTC
V: TRBV3-1/TRBV3-2
J: TRBJ2-1
size: .
D: .

CDR3: CARSETTSGRYNEQFF
DNA: TGTGCCAGAAGCGAAACCACTAGCGGGAGATACAATGAGCAGTTCTTC
V: TRBV5-3
J: TRBJ2-1
size: .
D: TRBD2

CDR3: CASSSSTGAYYGYTF
DNA: TGTGCCAGCTCATCCTCGACAGGGGCTTACTATGGCTACACCTTC
V: TRBV18
J: TRBJ1-2
size: .
D: TRBD1

CDR3: CASSPAQGPYEQYF
DNA: TGTGCCAGCAGCCCGGCGCAGGGACCCTACGAGCAGTACTTC
V: TRBV5-4
J: TRBJ2-7
size: .
D: .

CDR3: CAISVGQGENYGYTF
DNA: TGTGCCATCAGTGTCGGACAGGGGGAGAACTATGGCTACACCTTC
V: TRBV10-3
J: TRBJ1-2
size: .
D: TRBD1

CDR3: CASSPPGGRDYEQYF
DNA: TGTGCCAGCAGCCCCCCGGGGGGCAGGGACTACGAGCAGTACTTC
V: TRBV7-2
J: TRBJ2-7
size: .
D: .

CDR3: CASSITQGRYQPQHF
DNA: TGTGCCAGCAGTATTACACAGGGCCGATATCAGCCCCAGCATTTT
V: TRBV27
J: TRBJ1-5
size: .
D: .

CDR3: CASSLVKRTQETQYF
DNA: TGTGCCAGCAGCTTAGTAAAGAGAACCCAAGAGACCCAGTACTTC
V: TRBV11-2
J: TRBJ2-5
size: once
D: .

CDR3: CASSLKSRPMNTEAFF
DNA: TGTGCCAGCAGCCTCAAGTCCCGGCCTATGAACACTGAAGCTTTCTTT
V: TRBV7-8
J: TRBJ1-1
size: once
D: .

CDR3: CASSGQRGADTQYF
DNA: TGTGCCAGCAGCGGCCAACGGGGGGCAGATACGCAGTATTTT
V: TRBV7-2
J: TRBJ2-3
size: .
D: TRBD2

CDR3: CASSFGLAPPADTQYF
DNA: TGTGCCAGCAGTTTCGGTCTAGCCCCGCCCGCAGATACGCAGTATTTT
V: TRBV27
J: TRBJ2-3
size: .
D: .

CDR3: CASSQDRRTSGTDTQYF
DNA: TGTGCCAGCAGCCAAGATCGTAGGACTAGCGGCACAGATACGCAGTATTTT
V: TRBV4-2
J: TRBJ2-3
size: .
D: TRBD2

CDR3: CAISEAASRVSYNSPLHF
DNA: TGTGCCATCAGTGAAGCAGCATCAAGGGTTAGTTATAATTCACCCCTCCACTTT
V: TRBV10-3
J: TRBJ1-6
size: .
D: .

CDR3: CASSLSGDKPYEQYF
DNA: TGTGCCAGCAGTTTATCGGGAGACAAACCCTACGAGCAGTACTTC
V: TRBV27
J: TRBJ2-7
size: .
D: .

CDR3: CATSEGTGKTNEKLFF
DNA: TGTGCCACCAGTGAGGGGACAGGGAAAACTAATGAAAAACTGTTTTTT
V: TRBV24-1
J: TRBJ1-4
size: .
D: TRBD1

CDR3: CASSLWTVSSYEQYF
DNA: TGTGCCAGCAGCTTATGGACCGTCAGCTCCTACGAGCAGTACTTC
V: TRBV7-9
J: TRBJ2-7
size: .
D: .

CDR3: CASSLLSDNEQFF
DNA: TGTGCCAGCAGCCTACTTTCCGACAATGAGCAGTTCTTC
V: TRBV11-2
J: TRBJ2-1
size: .
D: .